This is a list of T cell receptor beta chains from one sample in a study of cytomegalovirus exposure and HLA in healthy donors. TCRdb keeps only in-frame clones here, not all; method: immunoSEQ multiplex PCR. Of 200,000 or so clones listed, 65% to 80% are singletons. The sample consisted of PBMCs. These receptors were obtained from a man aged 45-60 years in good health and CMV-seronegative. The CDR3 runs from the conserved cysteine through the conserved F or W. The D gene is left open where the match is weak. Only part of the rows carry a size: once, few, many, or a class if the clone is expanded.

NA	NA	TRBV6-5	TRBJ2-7	CASSYGTSYEQYF	TGTGCCAGCAGTTACGGGACTTCGTACGAGCAGTACTTC
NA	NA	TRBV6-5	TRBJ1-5	CASRNTGYSNQPQHF	TGTGCCAGCAGGAACACAGGGTATAGCAATCAGCCCCAGCATTTT
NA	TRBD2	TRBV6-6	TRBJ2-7	CASSWAGEGAAYEQYF	TGTGCCAGCAGTTGGGCTGGGGAGGGAGCAGCCTACGAGCAGTACTTC
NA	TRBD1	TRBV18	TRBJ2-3	CASSPGTGVDTQYF	TGTGCCAGCTCACCAGGGACAGGGGTAGATACGCAGTATTTT
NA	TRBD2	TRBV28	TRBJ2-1	CASSLGLAGENEQFF	TGTGCCAGCAGCTTGGGACTAGCGGGAGAAAATGAGCAGTTCTTC
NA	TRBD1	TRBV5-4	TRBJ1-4	CASSINRDSKLFF	TGTGCCAGCAGCATTAACCGGGACAGTAAACTGTTTTTT
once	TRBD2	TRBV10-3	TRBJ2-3	CAISESVAGGPENTDTQYF	TGTGCCATCAGTGAGTCTGTAGCGGGAGGCCCCGAGAACACAGATACGCAGTATTTT
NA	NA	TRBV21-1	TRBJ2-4	CASSKVLQAGGGKNAKNIQYF	TGTGCCAGCAGCAAAGTTCTACAAGCGGGAGGAGGAAAGAACGCCAAAAACATTCAGTACTTC
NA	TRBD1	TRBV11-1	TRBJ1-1	CASSTRTGENTEAFF	TGTGCCAGCAGCACCCGGACAGGGGAGAACACTGAAGCTTTCTTT
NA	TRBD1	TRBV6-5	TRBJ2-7	CASSPQTGKANEQYF	TGTGCCAGCAGTCCCCAGACAGGGAAGGCAAACGAGCAGTACTTC
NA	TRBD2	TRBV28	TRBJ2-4	CASSLGGTTKNIQYF	TGTGCCAGCAGTTTAGGGGGGACTACCAAAAACATTCAGTACTTC
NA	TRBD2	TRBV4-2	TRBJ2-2	CASSQDGPISGRATGELFF	TGTGCCAGCAGCCAAGATGGTCCCATAAGCGGGAGGGCCACCGGGGAGCTGTTTTTT
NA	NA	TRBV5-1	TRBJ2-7	CASNIETGSYEQYF	TGCGCCAGCAACATCGAAACGGGATCCTACGAGCAGTACTTC
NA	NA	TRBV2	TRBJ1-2	CASSEIGGASNYGYTF	TGTGCCAGCAGTGAAATCGGAGGGGCCTCTAACTATGGCTACACCTTC
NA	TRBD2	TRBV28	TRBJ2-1	CASTSGNYNEQFF	TGTGCCAGCACCAGCGGGAACTACAATGAGCAGTTCTTC
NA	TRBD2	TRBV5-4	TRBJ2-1	CASSIASGSYNEQLF	TGTGCCAGCAGCATAGCTAGCGGCTCTTACAATGAGCAGCTCTTC
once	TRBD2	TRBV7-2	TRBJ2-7	CASSHSGVNYEQYF	TGTGCCAGCAGCCACAGCGGGGTCAACTACGAGCAGTACTTC
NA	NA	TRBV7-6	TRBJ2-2	CASSLVADNTGELFF	TGTGCCAGCAGCTTAGTAGCGGATAACACCGGGGAGCTGTTTTTT
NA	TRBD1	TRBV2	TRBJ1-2	CASSRDRVKYGYTF	TGTGCCAGCAGCCGGGACAGGGTAAAATATGGCTACACCTTC
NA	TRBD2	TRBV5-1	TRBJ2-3	CASRAGTSGIFTDTQYF	TGCGCCAGCAGGGCCGGTACTAGCGGGATTTTTACAGATACGCAGTATTTT
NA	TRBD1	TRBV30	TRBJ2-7	CAWTYGQGLSYEQYF	TGTGCCTGGACGTACGGACAGGGGCTCTCCTACGAGCAGTACTTC
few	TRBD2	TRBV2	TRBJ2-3	CASSRVLAGGTDTQYF	TGTGCCAGCAGTCGAGTACTAGCGGGAGGTACAGATACGCAGTATTTT
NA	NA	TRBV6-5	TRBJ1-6	CASSYSKGVNSPLHF	TGTGCCAGCAGTTACTCGAAGGGGGTAAATTCACCCCTCCACTTT
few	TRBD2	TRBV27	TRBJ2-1	CASSPLAGNYNEQFF	TGTGCCAGCAGTCCCCTAGCGGGAAACTACAATGAGCAGTTCTTC